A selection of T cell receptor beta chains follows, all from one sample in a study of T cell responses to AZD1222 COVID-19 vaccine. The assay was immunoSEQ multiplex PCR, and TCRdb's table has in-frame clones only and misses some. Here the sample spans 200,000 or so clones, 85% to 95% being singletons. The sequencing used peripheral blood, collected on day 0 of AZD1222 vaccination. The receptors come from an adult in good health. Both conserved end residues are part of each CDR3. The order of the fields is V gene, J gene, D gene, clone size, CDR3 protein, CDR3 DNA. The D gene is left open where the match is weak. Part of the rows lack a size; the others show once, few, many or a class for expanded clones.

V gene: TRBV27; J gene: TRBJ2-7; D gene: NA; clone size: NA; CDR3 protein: CASSSLLAGQTYEQYF; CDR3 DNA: TGTGCCAGCAGTTCGCTCCTCGCGGGACAGACCTACGAGCAGTACTTC
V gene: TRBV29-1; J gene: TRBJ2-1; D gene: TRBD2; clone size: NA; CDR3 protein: CSFWTSGYSYNEQFF; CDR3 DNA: TGCAGCTTCTGGACTAGCGGGTACTCCTACAATGAGCAGTTCTTC
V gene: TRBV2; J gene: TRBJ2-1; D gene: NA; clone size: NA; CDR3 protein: CATSGGVGYNEQFF; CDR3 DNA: TGTGCCACCTCTGGGGGAGTCGGGTACAATGAGCAGTTCTTC
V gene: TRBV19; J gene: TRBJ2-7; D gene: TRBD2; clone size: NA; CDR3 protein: CASSLKGLAGARYEQYF; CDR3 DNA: TGTGCCAGTAGCCTAAAGGGACTAGCGGGAGCTCGCTACGAGCAGTACTTC
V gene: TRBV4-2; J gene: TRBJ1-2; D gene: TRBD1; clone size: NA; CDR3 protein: CASSHQEGTGDGGYTF; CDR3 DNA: TGTGCCAGCAGCCACCAAGAGGGGACAGGGGATGGGGGCTACACCTTC
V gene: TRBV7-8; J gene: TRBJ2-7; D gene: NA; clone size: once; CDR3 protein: CASSTAWGSYEQYF; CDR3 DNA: TGTGCCAGCAGCACAGCATGGGGCTCCTACGAGCAGTACTTC
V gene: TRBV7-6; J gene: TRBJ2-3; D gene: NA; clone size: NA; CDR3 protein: CASSTTGEGANTQYF; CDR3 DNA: TGTGCCAGCAGCACGACGGGAGAAGGCGCGAATACGCAGTATTTT
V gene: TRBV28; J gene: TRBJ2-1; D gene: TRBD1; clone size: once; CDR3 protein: CASSLTGDEQFF; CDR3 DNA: TGTGCCAGCAGTCTGACAGGGGATGAGCAGTTCTTC
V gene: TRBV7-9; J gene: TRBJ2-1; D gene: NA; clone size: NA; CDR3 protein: CASSLGGRRSGFTYNEQFF; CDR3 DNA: TGTGCCAGCAGCTTAGGGGGGAGAAGGAGCGGGTTCACCTACAATGAGCAGTTCTTC
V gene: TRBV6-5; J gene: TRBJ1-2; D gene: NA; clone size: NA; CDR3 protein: CASSYLYGYTF; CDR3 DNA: TGTGCCAGCAGTTACCTCTATGGCTACACCTTC
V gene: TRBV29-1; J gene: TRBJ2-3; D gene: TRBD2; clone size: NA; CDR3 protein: CSVRLAGVDTQYF; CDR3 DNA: TGCAGCGTTCGACTAGCGGGAGTAGATACGCAGTATTTT
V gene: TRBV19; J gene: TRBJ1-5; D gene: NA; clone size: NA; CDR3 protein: CASSTNRDFNQPQHF; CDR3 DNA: TGTGCCAGTAGTACCAACAGGGACTTCAATCAGCCCCAGCATTTT
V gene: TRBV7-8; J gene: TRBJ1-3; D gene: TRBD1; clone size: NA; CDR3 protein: CASSLLRDSPSGNTIYF; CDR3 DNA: TGTGCCAGCAGCTTACTCCGGGACAGTCCCTCTGGAAACACCATATATTTT
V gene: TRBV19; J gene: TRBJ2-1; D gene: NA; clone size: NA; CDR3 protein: CASRIPRGPSNEQFF; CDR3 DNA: TGTGCCAGTAGGATTCCGAGGGGACCTTCCAATGAGCAGTTCTTC
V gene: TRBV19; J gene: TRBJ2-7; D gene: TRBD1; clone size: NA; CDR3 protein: CASSIGTGDFEQYF; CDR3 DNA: TGTGCCAGTAGTATTGGGACAGGGGACTTCGAGCAGTACTTC
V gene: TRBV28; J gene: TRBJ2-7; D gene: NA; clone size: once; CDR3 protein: CASSPWRSYEQYF; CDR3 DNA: TGTGCCAGCAGTCCGTGGAGGAGCTACGAGCAGTACTTC
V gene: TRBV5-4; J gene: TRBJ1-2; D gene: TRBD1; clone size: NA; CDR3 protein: CASRGQGEIPYGYTF; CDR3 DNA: TGTGCCAGCCGGGGACAGGGGGAGATCCCCTATGGCTACACCTTC
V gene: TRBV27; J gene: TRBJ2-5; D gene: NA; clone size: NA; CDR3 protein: CASSLYTQETQYF; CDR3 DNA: TGTGCCAGCAGTTTATATACCCAAGAGACCCAGTACTTC
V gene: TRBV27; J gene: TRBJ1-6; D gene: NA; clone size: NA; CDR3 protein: CASSLLGYNSPLHF; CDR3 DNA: TGTGCCAGCAGTTTATTGGGTTATAATTCACCCCTCCACTTT
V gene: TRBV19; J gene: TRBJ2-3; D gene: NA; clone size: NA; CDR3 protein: CASSEYRRTDTQYF; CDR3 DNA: TGTGCCAGTAGCGAATATCGGCGGACAGATACGCAGTATTTT
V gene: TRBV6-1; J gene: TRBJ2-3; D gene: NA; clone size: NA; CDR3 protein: CASSELHSDTQYF; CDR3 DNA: TGTGCCAGCAGTGAACTACATTCCGATACGCAGTATTTT
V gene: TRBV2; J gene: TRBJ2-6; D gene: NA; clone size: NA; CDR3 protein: CASRGGSGGHWANVLTF; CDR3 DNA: TGTGCCAGCAGGGGCGGTTCTGGGGGGCACTGGGCCAACGTCCTGACTTTC
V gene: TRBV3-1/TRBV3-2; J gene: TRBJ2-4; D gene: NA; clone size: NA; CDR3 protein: CASSQGLSIGIIQYF; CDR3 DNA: TGTGCCAGCAGTCAGGGTCTGTCTATCGGTATCATTCAGTACTTC
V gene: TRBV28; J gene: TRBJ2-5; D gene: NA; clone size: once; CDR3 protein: CASRQRSGARETQYF; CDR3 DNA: TGTGCCAGCAGACAAAGGTCCGGGGCCCGGGAGACCCAGTACTTC
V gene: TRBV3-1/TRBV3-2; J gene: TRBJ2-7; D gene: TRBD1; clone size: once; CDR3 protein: CASSQGTGVSYEQYF; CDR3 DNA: TGTGCCAGCAGCCAAGGGACAGGGGTGTCCTACGAGCAGTACTTC
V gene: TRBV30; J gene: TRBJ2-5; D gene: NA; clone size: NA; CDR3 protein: CAWSKSGETQYF; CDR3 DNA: TGTGCCTGGAGTAAGAGCGGGGAGACCCAGTACTTC
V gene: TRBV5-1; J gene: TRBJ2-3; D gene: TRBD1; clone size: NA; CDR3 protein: CASSRTGVDTQYF; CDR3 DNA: TGCGCCAGCAGCAGGACAGGGGTGGATACGCAGTATTTT
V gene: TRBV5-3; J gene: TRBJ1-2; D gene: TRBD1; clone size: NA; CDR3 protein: CARSGLTGPNYGYTF; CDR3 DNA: TGTGCCAGAAGCGGCCTGACAGGGCCCAACTATGGCTACACCTTC
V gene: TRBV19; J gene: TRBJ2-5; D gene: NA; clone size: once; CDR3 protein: CASSIDNWGETQYF; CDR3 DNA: TGTGCCAGTAGTATAGATAACTGGGGAGAGACCCAGTACTTC
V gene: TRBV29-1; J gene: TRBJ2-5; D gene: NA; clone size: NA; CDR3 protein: CSVHRGAGGETQYF; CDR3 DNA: TGCAGCGTACATCGGGGGGCGGGCGGCGAGACCCAGTACTTC
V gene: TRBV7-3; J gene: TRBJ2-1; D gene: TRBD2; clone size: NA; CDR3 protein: CASSAKIGLAGNEQFF; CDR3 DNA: TGTGCCAGCAGCGCTAAAATCGGACTAGCAGGCAATGAGCAGTTCTTC
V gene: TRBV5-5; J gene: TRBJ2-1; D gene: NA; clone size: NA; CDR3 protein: CASSLASLGSSHEQFF; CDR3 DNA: TGTGCCAGCAGCTTGGCGTCCCTAGGCTCGAGCCATGAGCAGTTCTTC
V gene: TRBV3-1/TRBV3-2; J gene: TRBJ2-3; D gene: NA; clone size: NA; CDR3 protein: CASSLLRGTDTQYF; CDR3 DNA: TGTGCCAGCAGCCTACTCAGGGGCACAGATACGCAGTATTTT
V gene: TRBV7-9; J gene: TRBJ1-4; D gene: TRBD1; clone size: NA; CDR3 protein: CASSTGTGREKLFF; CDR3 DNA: TGTGCCAGCAGTACCGGGACAGGGAGAGAAAAACTGTTTTTT
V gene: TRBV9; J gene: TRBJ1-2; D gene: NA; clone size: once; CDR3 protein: CASSPPVGPYYGYTF; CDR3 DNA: TGTGCCAGCAGCCCCCCCGTCGGTCCCTATTATGGCTACACCTTC
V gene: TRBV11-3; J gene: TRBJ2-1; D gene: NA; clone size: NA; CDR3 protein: CASSLDTAGAGNEQFF; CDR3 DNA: TGTGCCAGCAGCTTAGATACAGCAGGGGCCGGGAATGAGCAGTTCTTC
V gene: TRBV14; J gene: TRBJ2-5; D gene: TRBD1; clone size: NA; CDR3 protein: CASSPGQLPETQYF; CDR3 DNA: TGTGCCAGCAGCCCGGGACAGCTTCCAGAGACCCAGTACTTC
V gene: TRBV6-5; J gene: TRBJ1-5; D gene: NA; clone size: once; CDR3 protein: CASSSLGEGRNQPQHF; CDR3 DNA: TGTGCCAGCAGTTCTCTCGGTGAGGGAAGGAATCAGCCCCAGCATTTT
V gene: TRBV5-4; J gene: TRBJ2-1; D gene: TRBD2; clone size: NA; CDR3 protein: CASSLDGLAGGVYNEQFF; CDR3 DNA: TGTGCCAGCAGCTTGGATGGACTAGCGGGAGGCGTATACAATGAGCAGTTCTTC
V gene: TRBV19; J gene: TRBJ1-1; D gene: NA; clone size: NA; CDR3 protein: CASRGTGPEAFF; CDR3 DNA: TGTGCCAGTAGGGGGACCGGCCCTGAAGCTTTCTTT
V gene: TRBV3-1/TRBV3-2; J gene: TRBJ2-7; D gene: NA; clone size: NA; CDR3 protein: CASSQGSRGEQYF; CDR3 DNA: TGTGCCAGCAGCCAAGGTTCCCGAGGCGAGCAGTACTTC
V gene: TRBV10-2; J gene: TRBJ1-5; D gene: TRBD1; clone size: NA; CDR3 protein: CASRETGNLNQPQHF; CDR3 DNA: TGCGCCAGCAGGGAGACAGGGAACCTTAATCAGCCCCAGCATTTT
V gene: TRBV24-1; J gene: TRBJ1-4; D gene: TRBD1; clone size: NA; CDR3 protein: CATSEWTGWTEKLFF; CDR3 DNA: TGTGCCACCAGTGAATGGACAGGGTGGACAGAAAAACTGTTTTTT
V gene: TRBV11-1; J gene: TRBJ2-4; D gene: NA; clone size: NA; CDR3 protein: CASSFLYKGKNIQYF; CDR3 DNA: TGTGCCAGCAGCTTTTTGTATAAGGGGAAAAACATTCAGTACTTC
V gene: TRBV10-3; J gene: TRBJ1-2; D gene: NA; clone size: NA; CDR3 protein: CAISDRDLDGYTF; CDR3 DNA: TGTGCCATCAGTGACAGGGATCTCGATGGCTACACCTTC